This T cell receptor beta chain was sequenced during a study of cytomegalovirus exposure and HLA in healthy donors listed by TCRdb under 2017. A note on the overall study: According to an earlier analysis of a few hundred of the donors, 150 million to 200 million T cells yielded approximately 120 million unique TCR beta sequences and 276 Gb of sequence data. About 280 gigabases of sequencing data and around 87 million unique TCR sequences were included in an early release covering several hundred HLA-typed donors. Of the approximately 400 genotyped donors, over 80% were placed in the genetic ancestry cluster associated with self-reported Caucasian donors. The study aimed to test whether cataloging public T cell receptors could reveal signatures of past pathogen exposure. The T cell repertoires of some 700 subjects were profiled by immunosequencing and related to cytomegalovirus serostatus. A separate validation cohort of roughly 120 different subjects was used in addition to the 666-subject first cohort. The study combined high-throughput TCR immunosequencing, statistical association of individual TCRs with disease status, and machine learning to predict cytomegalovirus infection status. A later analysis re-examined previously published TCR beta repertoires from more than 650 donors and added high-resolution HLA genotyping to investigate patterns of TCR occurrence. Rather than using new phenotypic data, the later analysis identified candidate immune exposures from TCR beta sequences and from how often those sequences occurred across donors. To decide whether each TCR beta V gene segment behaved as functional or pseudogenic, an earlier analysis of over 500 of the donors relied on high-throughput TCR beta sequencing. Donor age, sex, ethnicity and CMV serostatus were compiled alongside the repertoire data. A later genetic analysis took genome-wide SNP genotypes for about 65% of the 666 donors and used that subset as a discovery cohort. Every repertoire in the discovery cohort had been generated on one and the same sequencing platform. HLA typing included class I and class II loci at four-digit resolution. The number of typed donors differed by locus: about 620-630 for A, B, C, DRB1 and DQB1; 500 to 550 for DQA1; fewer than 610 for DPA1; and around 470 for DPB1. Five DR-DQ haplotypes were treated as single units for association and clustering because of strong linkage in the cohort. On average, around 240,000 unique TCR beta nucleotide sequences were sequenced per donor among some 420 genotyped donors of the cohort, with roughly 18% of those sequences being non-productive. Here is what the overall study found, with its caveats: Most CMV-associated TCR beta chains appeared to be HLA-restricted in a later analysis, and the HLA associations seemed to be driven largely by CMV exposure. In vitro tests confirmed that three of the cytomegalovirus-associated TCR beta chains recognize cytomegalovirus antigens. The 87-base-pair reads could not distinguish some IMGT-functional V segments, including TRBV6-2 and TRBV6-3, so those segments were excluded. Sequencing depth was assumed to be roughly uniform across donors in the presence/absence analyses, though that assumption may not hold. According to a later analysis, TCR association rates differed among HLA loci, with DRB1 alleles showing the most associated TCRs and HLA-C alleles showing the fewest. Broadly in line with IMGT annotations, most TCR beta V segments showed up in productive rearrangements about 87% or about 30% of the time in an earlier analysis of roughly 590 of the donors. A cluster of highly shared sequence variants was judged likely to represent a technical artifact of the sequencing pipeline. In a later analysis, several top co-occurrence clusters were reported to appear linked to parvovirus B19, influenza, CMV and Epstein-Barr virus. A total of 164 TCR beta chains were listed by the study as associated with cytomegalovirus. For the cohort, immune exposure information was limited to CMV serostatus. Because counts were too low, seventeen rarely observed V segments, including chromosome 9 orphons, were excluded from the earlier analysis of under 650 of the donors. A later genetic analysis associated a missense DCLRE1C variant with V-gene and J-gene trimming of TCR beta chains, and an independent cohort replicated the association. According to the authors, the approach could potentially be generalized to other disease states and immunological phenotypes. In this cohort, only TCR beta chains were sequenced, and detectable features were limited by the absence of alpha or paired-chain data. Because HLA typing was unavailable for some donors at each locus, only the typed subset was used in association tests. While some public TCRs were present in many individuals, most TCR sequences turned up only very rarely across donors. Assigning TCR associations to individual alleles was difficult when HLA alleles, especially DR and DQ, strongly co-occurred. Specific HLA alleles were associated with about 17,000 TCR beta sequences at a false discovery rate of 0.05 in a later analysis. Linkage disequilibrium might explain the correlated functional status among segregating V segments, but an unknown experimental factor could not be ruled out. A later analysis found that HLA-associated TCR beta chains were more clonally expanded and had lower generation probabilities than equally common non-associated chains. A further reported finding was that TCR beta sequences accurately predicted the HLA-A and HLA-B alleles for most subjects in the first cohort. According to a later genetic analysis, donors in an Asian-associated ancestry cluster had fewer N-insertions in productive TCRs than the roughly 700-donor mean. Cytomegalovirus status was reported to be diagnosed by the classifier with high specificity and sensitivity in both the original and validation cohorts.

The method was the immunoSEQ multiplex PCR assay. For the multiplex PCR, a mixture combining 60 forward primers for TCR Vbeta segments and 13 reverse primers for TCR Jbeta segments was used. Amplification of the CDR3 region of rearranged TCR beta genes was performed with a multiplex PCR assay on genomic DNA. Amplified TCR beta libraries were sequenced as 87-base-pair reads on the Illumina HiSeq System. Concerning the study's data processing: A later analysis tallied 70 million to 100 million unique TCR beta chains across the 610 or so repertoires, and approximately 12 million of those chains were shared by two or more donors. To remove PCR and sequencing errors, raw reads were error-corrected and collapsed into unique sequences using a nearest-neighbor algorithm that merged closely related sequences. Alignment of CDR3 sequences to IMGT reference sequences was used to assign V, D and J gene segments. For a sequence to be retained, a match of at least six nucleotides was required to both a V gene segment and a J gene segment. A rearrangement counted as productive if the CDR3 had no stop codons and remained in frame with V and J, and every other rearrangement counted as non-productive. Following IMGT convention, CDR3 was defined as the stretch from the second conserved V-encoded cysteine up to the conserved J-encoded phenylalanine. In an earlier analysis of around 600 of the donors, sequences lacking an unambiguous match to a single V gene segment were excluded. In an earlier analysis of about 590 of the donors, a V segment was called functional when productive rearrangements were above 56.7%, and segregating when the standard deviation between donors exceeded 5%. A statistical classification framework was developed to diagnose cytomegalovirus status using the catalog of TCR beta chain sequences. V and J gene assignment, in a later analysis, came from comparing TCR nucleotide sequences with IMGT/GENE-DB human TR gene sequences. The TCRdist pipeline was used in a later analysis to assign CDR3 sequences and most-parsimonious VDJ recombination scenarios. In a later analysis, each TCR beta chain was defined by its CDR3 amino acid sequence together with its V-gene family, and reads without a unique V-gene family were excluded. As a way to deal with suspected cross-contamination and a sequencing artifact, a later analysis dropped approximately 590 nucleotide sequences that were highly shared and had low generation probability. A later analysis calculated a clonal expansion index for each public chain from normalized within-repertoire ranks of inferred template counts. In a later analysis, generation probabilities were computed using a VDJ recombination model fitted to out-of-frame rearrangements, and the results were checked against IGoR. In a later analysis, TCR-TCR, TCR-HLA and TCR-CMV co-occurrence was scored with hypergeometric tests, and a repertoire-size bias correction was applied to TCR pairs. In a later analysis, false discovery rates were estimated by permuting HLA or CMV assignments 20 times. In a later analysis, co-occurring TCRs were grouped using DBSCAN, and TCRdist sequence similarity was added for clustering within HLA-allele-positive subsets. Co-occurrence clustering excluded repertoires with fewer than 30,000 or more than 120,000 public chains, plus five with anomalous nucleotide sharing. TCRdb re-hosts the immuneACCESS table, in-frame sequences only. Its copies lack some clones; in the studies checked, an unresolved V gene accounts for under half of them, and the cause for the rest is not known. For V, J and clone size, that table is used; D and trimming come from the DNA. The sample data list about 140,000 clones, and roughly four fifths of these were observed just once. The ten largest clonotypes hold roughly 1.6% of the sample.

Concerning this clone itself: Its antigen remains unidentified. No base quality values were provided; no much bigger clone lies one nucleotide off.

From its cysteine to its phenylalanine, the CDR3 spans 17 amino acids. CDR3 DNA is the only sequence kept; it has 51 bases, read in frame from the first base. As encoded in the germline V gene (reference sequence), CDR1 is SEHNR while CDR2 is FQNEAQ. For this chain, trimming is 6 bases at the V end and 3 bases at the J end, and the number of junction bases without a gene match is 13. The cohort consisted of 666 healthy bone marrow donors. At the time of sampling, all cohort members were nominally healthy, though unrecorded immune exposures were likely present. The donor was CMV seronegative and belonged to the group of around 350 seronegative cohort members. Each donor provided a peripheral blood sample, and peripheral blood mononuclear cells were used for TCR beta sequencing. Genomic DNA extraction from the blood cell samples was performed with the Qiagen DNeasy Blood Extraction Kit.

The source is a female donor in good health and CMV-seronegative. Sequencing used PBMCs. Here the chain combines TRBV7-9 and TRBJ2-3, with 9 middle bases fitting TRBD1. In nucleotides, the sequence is TGTGCCAGCAGGCCCGACCCGGGACAGGGTTCAACAGATACGCAGTATTTT. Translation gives CASRPDPGQGSTDTQYF.